The source of this TCR beta chain is a study of CD8 T cells in ankylosing spondylitis. Making the TCR beta libraries involved quantitative 5'-RACE with molecular barcodes. TCRdb processed the 5' RACE reads anew with MiXCR; each CDR3 protein has one entry. This table holds around 91,000 distinct CDR3 sequences, just under 9% found once. Study outcomes and limitations: The study looked at matched synovial fluid samples from ankylosing spondylitis patients. Disease-linked clones were reported to be significantly enriched there. About 8 highly homologous variants made up a TCR beta motif, and this motif appeared characteristic of ankylosing spondylitis blood.

Between the trimmed V and J ends, which lost 2 bases and 3 bases, there was a span of 14 bases. Germline values: CDR1 LNHNV, CDR2 YYDKDF (reference sequence). The CDR3 extends over 16 amino acids. This clonotype was seen many times. The target antigen is unknown. This TCR was sampled from a male donor with ankylosing spondylitis. What was sequenced was blood, either unsorted or a sorted T cell fraction (not recorded which). This chain uses TRBV15 with TRBJ2-1; the D gene is possibly TRBD2 (6 bases). The CDR3 sequence: CATSRLPTSRYNEQFF. For the CDR3, the DNA is TGTGCCACCAGCAGACTTCCAACTAGCCGCTACAATGAGCAGTTCTTC.